What follows are 24 T cell receptor beta chains derived from one specimen sequenced in a study of blood T cells in healthy people across ages. The use of a sample-barcoded 5' primer and a J-beta primer mix characterized a second PCR of about 7 to 12 cycles. Each CDR3 protein is one row after TCRdb ran MiXCR on the 5' RACE reads. The table includes almost 550,000 distinct CDR3 sequences, approximately 25% detected once. This same sample was also part of a study on T cells of mothers and their children.

What was sequenced was blood. Every receptor here comes from a boy aged 10-17 years in good health.

V is TRBV6-2 or TRBV6-3 and J is TRBJ2-7; tentatively, D is TRBD1 (7 bases). Germline assignment: CDR1 MNHEY and CDR2 SVGEGT. V was pared by 4 bases and J by 4 bases, with 14 bases between. The CDR3 length is 14 residues. CDR3 in amino acids: CASSSGRGAYEQYF. CDR3 DNA sequence: TGTGCCAGCAGTTCGGGCAGGGGGGCATACGAGCAGTACTTC.

Ten or more counts support this clonotype. The rearrangement links TRBV6-2 or TRBV6-3 to TRBJ2-4; D might be TRBD1 or TRBD2, each matching 5 bases. Trimming pared 2 bases from V and 6 bases from J, leaving 5 bases between. CDR3 length equals 12 residues. The germline CDR1 and CDR2 sequences are MNHEY and SVGEGT. The CDR3 DNA is TGTGCCAGCAGTTACGGGACAAACATTCAGTACTTC. Protein product: CASSYGTNIQYF.

This clonotype was seen a handful of times. The chain is built from TRBV6-2 or TRBV6-3 and TRBJ2-4, with D unresolved. Trimming shortened V by 5 bases and J by 5 bases, and 10 bases separated the two germline ends. Germline-derived CDR1 and CDR2 are MNHEY and SVGEGT. The length of the CDR3 is 13 residues. DNA of the CDR3: TGTGCCAGCAGTACCGCCCTTCAAAACATTCAGTACTTC. Translation: CASSTALQNIQYF.

This clonotype came up a few times. V usage is TRBV6-6 and J usage is TRBJ1-2; 7 bases fit TRBD1. Losses at the gene ends were 0 bases for V and 8 bases for J; bases not matched to a gene: 9. Germline V gene sequence: CDR1 MNHNY, CDR2 SVGAGI (reference sequence). There are 15 residues in the CDR3. For the CDR3, the DNA is TGTGCCAGCAGTTACTCGCCAGGGGGTGCCGCGGGCTACACCTTC. The encoded protein is CASSYSPGGAAGYTF.

V usage is TRBV12-3 or TRBV12-4 and J usage is TRBJ2-2; 7 nucleotides line up with TRBD1. This CDR3 contains 15 residues. The junction had 2 bases not matched to a gene; V was cut back by 1 base and J by 3 bases. CDR3 amino acids: CASSLEGQYTGELFF. CDR3 nucleotide sequence: TGTGCCAGCAGTTTAGAGGGACAGTACACCGGGGAGCTGTTTTTT.

There are many counts of this clonotype. This sequence joins TRBV20-1 and TRBJ2-1, with no clear D. Trimming left V 1 base short and J 0 bases short, with 4 bases between. The CDR3 consists of 13 residues. Germline lookup yields CDR1 DFQATT and CDR2 SNEGSKA (reference sequence). The chain's CDR3 is CSARGDSYNEQFF. In DNA form, the CDR3 reads TGCAGTGCTAGAGGGGACTCCTACAATGAGCAGTTCTTC.

This clonotype turned up a few times. This chain joins TRBV7-9 and TRBJ2-5; 7 bases match TRBD1. Gene TRBJ2-7 matches the end of the DNA better, so the J call may be wrong. Germline V lookup: CDR1 SEHNR, CDR2 FQNEAQ (reference sequence). The CDR3 sequence is 15 residues long. Written as DNA, the CDR3 is TGTGCCAGCAGCAGCAGGACAGGAACAGCTTACGAGCAGTACTTC. Protein sequence: CASSSRTGTAYEQYF.

This clonotype has a handful of counts. The chain carries TRBV7-2 and TRBJ1-6, with D unclear. Trimming cost V 5 bases and J 7 bases, with 18 bases left between them. There are 16 residues in the CDR3. Germline CDR1 is SGHTA and CDR2 is FQGNSA. CDR3 DNA: TGTGCCAGCAGCCTAGGAAGTACAGTTCGGAATTCACCCCTCCACTTT. It yields the protein CASSLGSTVRNSPLHF.

This clonotype was seen repeatedly, ten times or more. The chain recombines TRBV7-9 with TRBJ2-5; TRBD2 agrees at 15 bases. CDR3 length: 15 residues. The germline V gene has CDR1 SEHNR and CDR2 FQNEAQ (reference sequence). The trim removed 3 bases at V and 4 bases at J, leaving 0 bases unmatched. CDR3 sequence: CASSLGLAGGETQYF. The CDR3 DNA is TGTGCCAGCAGCTTGGGACTAGCGGGAGGAGAGACCCAGTACTTC.

The chain has TRBV5-1 and TRBJ2-4; TRBD1 agrees at 12 bases. The CDR3 runs 19 residues. The germline gives CDR1 SGHRS, CDR2 YFSETQ. Trimming at V came to 4 bases and at J to 0 bases, leaving 11 bases not matched to a gene. The CDR3 region is CASSLLGTGGGVAKNIQYF. In DNA, the CDR3 is TGCGCCAGCAGCCTACTGGGGACAGGGGGCGGTGTAGCCAAAAACATTCAGTACTTC. The full variable domain, in which reference TRBV5-1 and TRBJ2-4 provide the parts outside the CDR3, is KAGVTQTPRYLIKTRGQQVTLSCSPISGHRSVSWYQQTPGQGLQFLFEYFSETQRNKGNFPGRFSGRQFSNSRSEMNVSTLELGDSALYLCASSLLGTGGGVAKNIQYFGAGTRLSVL.

The chain couples TRBV4-3 to TRBJ1-2; 7 nucleotides match TRBD1. Germline assignment: CDR1 LGHNA and CDR2 YSLEER. Losses at the gene ends were 2 bases for V and 6 bases for J; bases not matched to a gene: 6. CDR3 length: 14 amino acids. CDR3: CASSQNPQGDGYTF. CDR3 sequence (DNA): TGCGCCAGCAGCCAAAACCCCCAGGGGGATGGCTACACCTTC.

The chain employs TRBV5-6 and TRBJ2-5; D remains ambiguous. The germline gives CDR1 SGHDT, CDR2 YYEEEE. Trimming cost V 2 bases and J 2 bases, with 16 bases left between them. This CDR3 has 16 amino acids. The CDR3 region has the DNA TGTGCCAGCAGCTTACCTCTCGGGCCCTCTCAAGAGACCCAGTACTTC. The encoded protein is CASSLPLGPSQETQYF.

This clonotype was picked up a small number of times. The J gene is TRBJ1-5, the V gene TRBV15; a possible D gene is TRBD1 (6 bases). The CDR3 is 13 residues long. V lost 4 bases, J lost 12 bases, and 16 bases lay in between. The germline gives CDR1 LNHNV, CDR2 YYDKDF (reference sequence). The CDR3 sequence is CATSTPGGGLQHF. The CDR3 DNA sequence: TGTGCCACCAGCACCCCCGGCGGGGGGCTCCAGCATTTT. The variable domain in full, with the rest retrieved from reference TRBV15 and TRBJ1-5, is DAMVIQNPRYQVTQFGKPVTLSCSQTLNHNVMYWYQQKSSQAPKLLFHYYDKDFNNEADTPDNFQSRRPNTSFCFLDIRSPGLGDTAMYLCATSTPGGGLQHFGDGTRLSIL.

This clonotype was counted only a few times. The V and J genes are TRBV6-5 and TRBJ2-7, with 8 bases matching TRBD1. Trimming took 7 bases from V and 2 from J; bases not matched to a gene: 7. Germline-derived CDR1 and CDR2 are MNHEY and SVGAGI. The CDR3 runs to 14 residues. The CDR3 reads CASIARTGTYEQYF. The CDR3 DNA is TGTGCCAGCATTGCTCGGACAGGGACCTACGAGCAGTACTTC.

This chain joins TRBV5-6 and TRBJ1-2; the D is unclear. The CDR3 extends over 12 amino acids. Looked up from germline, CDR1 is SGHDT and CDR2 is YYEEEE. Trimming removed 4 bases at V and 4 bases at J, with 8 bases between. The CDR3 DNA reads as TGTGCCAGCAGCCCCGGAGTCTATGGCTACACCTTC. Amino acids: CASSPGVYGYTF.

Only a few counts were recorded for this clonotype. The genes are TRBV27 and TRBJ2-3; 9 positions agree with TRBD2. The CDR3 covers 15 residues. V trimming: 3 bases; J trimming: 9 bases; junction bases outside the gene matches: 10. CDR1 MNHEY and CDR2 SMNVEV come from the germline V gene (reference sequence). Here the CDR3 DNA reads TGTGCCAGCAGTTTTTGGCGGGGGGGCCAGGTAACGCAGTATTTT. This translates into CASSFWRGGQVTQYF.

A word on this clonotype: The junction shows a germline mismatch at one end, possibly a read error. The chain employs TRBV4-3 and TRBJ1-2; 7 bases map to TRBD1. Germline CDR1 LGHNA, CDR2 YSLEER. The CDR3 totals 15 residues. The DNA of the CDR3 is TGCGCCAGCAGCCGAGGGACAGCCATTAACTATGGCCACACCTTC. It translates to CASSRGTAINYGHTF.

This chain uses TRBV12-3 or TRBV12-4 with TRBJ2-1; TRBD2 matches 8 bases. With 0 bases clipped from V and 5 bases from J, the junction kept 3 bases outside the gene matches. CDR3 length equals 15 residues. In DNA, the CDR3 is TGTGCCAGCAGTTTAGCCAGCGGGAGACACAATGAGCAGTTCTTC. Its translation is CASSLASGRHNEQFF.

This chain uses TRBV29-1 with TRBJ2-1; 8 nucleotides line up with TRBD2. This CDR3 contains 17 residues. The germline CDR1 and CDR2 sequences are SQVTM and ANQGSEA. Trimming cost V 0 bases and J 13 bases; bases outside gene matches: 20. The DNA of the CDR3 is TGCAGCGTTGAAGATAGCAGTCTCAGCGGGAGTTTGGGAATCCAGTTCTTC. This gives the protein CSVEDSSLSGSLGIQFF.

This clonotype was seen a handful of times. One end of the junction does not line up with germline, which may come from a read error. This chain uses TRBV2 with TRBJ2-5; 10 bases are a match to TRBD2. Germline loops: CDR1 SNHLY, CDR2 FYNNEI. CDR3 length: 15 amino acids. The CDR3 reads CAGSEVAGGQETQYF. CDR3 in DNA: TGTGCCGGCAGTGAAGTAGCGGGGGGACAAGAGACCCAGTACTTC.

The chain recombines TRBV7-9 with TRBJ2-1; 7 positions match TRBD2. The CDR3 loop spans 18 amino acids. V lost 3 bases to trimming and J lost 3 bases; unmatched junction nucleotides: 14. CDR1 and CDR2 from the germline V gene are SEHNR and FQNEAQ (reference sequence). Written as DNA, the CDR3 is TGTGCCAGCAGCTTTGGGGGGGGAGTCCGACCAAACTACAATGAGCAGTTCTTC. Translated: CASSFGGGVRPNYNEQFF.

V gene TRBV12-3 or TRBV12-4 combines with J gene TRBJ1-1, with 8 bases that match TRBD1. V lost 6 bases, J lost 8 bases, and 8 bases stayed unmatched. The CDR3 runs 13 residues. CDR3: CASSSKQGGEAFF. The CDR3 DNA sequence: TGTGCCAGCAGCTCCAAACAGGGGGGAGAAGCTTTCTTT.

The V gene is TRBV6-5, the J gene TRBJ2-1; TRBD2 is a possible D gene (5 bases). The end of the DNA is better explained by TRBJ2-7, so the J call may be wrong. This CDR3 is 14 amino acids long. Germline V CDR1 and CDR2: MNHEY, SVGAGI. The DNA of the CDR3 is TGTGCCAGCAGTTACTCCGGGGTACCCTACGAGCAGTACTTC. Translated: CASSYSGVPYEQYF.

The chain employs TRBV7-9 and TRBJ2-5; D unresolved. CDR1 and CDR2 from the germline V gene are SEHNR and FQNEAQ (reference sequence). The CDR3 is 14 amino acids. Trimming removed 0 bases at V and 1 base at J, with 6 bases between. The CDR3 spells CASSLAVFQETQYF. CDR3 nucleotides: TGTGCCAGCAGCTTAGCCGTGTTCCAAGAGACCCAGTACTTC.